These 19 T cell receptor beta chains were sequenced from one sample in a study of beta chain features in type 1 diabetes. Expressed TCRB transcripts were sequenced, since all the RNA that had been isolated was reverse transcribed. Libraries were prepared by immunoSEQ multiplex PCR; TCRdb keeps only in-frame clonotypes and omits some of them. The sample contains 150,000 to 190,000 clones, approximately 10% of which appear only once. Their antigen targets remain unknown. Broader study findings: In all four CD4+ subsets, TCRB CDR3 length was significantly, moderately reduced in type 1 diabetes.

Sequencing was performed on central memory CD4+ T cells from blood. The receptors originated from a man younger than 40 with type 1 diabetes.

This clone was observed a handful of times. The rearrangement uses TRBV2 and TRBJ1-5, with D possibly TRBD1 on 5 matching bases. Germline V lookup: CDR1 SNHLY, CDR2 FYNNEI. This CDR3 is built from 12 residues. Trimming pared 8 bases from V and 7 bases from J, leaving 12 bases between. CDR3 sequence: CASGGSYQPQHF. CDR3 DNA: TGTGCCAGCGGGGGGTCCTACCAGCCCCAGCATTTT.

This clone was seen more than once but under ten times. This chain uses TRBV29-1 with TRBJ1-3, with 7 bases fitting TRBD1. With V trimmed by 5 bases and J by 0 bases, 4 bases remained unmatched. The germline V gene encodes CDR1 SQVTM and CDR2 ANQGSEA. CDR3 size: 14 residues. CDR3 bases: TGCAGCGTTTGGACAGGCCTCTCTGGAAACACCATATATTTT. It is translated as CSVWTGLSGNTIYF.

The J gene is TRBJ2-1, the V gene TRBV2, with 7 bases that match TRBD2. V shed 3 bases, J shed 10 bases, and the junction held 9 bases outside the gene matches. The CDR3 runs 14 residues. CDR1 is SNHLY, CDR2 FYNNEI, per germline. CDR3 residues: CASSESGGPNEQFF. In DNA, the CDR3 is TGTGCCAGCAGTGAGTCGGGAGGTCCGAACGAGCAGTTCTTC.

V gene TRBV7-6 combines with J gene TRBJ1-5; possibly TRBD1 for D (5 bases). Looked up from germline, CDR1 is SGHVS and CDR2 is FNYEAQ. The V end was cut by 3 bases, the J end by 7 bases, with 10 bases between. The CDR3 has 13 amino acids. CDR3 sequence reads: CASSFQGGQPQHF. The CDR3 DNA follows: TGTGCCAGCAGCTTCCAGGGTGGGCAGCCCCAGCATTTT.

This clone has only a few counts. The V and J genes are TRBV28 and TRBJ2-5; 8 bases are a match to TRBD1. J was trimmed by 5 bases and V by 6 bases; bases with no gene match: 8. The CDR3 consists of 14 residues. Germline V gene sequence: CDR1 MDHEN, CDR2 SYDVKM. The CDR3 DNA sequence: TGTGCCAGCAGCGCACAGGGGGGCTTGGAGACCCAGTACTTC. Protein product: CASSAQGGLETQYF. The full variable domain, rest sourced from reference TRBV28 and TRBJ2-5, is DVKVTQSSRYLVKRTGEKVFLECVQDMDHENMFWYRQDPGLGLRLIYFSYDVKMKEKGDIPEGYSVSREKKERFSLILESASTNQTSMYLCASSAQGGLETQYFGPGTRLLVL.

In its sample, this clone was seen a few times. The chain joins TRBV30 to TRBJ1-2; the D gene is possibly TRBD1 (5 bases). The CDR3 is 15 residues long. The germline V gene has CDR1 GTSNPN and CDR2 SVGIG (reference sequence). With 3 bases removed from V and 3 bases from J, the gap between germline ends came to 17 bases. The CDR3: CAWSTWGGIDYGYTF. CDR3 in DNA: TGTGCCTGGAGCACCTGGGGGGGTATAGACTATGGCTACACCTTC. Variable domain in full (rest from reference TRBV30 and TRBJ1-2): SQTIHQWPATLVQPVGSPLSLECTVEGTSNPNLYWYRQAAGRGLQLLFYSVGIGQISSEVPQNLSASRPQDRQFILSSKKLLLSDSGFYLCAWSTWGGIDYGYTFGSGTRLTVV.

This clone was counted only a few times. The V and J genes are TRBV6-6 and TRBJ2-3; D gene uncertain. Trimming cost V 7 bases and J 3 bases, with 14 bases left between them. The CDR3 is 14 residues long. Germline loops: CDR1 MNHNY, CDR2 SVGAGI (reference sequence). The CDR3 loop reads CASKHPAWTDTQYF. DNA of the CDR3: TGTGCCAGCAAACACCCCGCTTGGACAGATACGCAGTATTTT.

The chain carries TRBV2 and TRBJ2-3; D may be TRBD1 (6 bases). This CDR3 region has 16 residues. The germline gives CDR1 SNHLY, CDR2 FYNNEI. V was pared by 5 bases and J by 1 base, with 16 bases between. The CDR3 DNA follows: TGTGCCAGCAGTCCCCATGGGGGCAGGGGCACAGATACGCAGTATTTT. This sequence encodes CASSPHGGRGTDTQYF.

This clone was counted only a few times. The CDR3 DNA reads TGTGCCAGCACCCAACTAGCGGGAAAGTACAATGAGCAGTTCTTC. This sequence encodes CASTQLAGKYNEQFF. The chain links TRBV7-9 to TRBJ2-1, with TRBD2 matching over 10 bases. Looked up from germline, CDR1 is SEHNR and CDR2 is FQNEAQ (reference sequence). Losses at the gene ends were 7 bases for V and 4 bases for J; bases not matched to a gene: 7. The CDR3 runs 15 residues. The full variable domain, completed using reference TRBV7-9 and TRBJ2-1, is DTGVSQNPRHKITKRGQNVTFRCDPISEHNRLYWYRQTLGQGPEFLTYFQNEAQLEKSRLLSDRFSAERPKGSFSTLEIQRTEQGDSAMYLCASTQLAGKYNEQFFGPGTRLTVL.

V usage is TRBV5-6 and J usage is TRBJ2-7; D not certain. Looked up from germline, CDR1 is SGHDT and CDR2 is YYEEEE. This CDR3 has 13 amino acids. The ends were cut back, 4 bases at V and 7 bases at J, with 15 bases in the middle. CDR3 bases: TGTGCCAGCAGCCCCGCCAGGTATTCGGAGCAGTACTTC. This gives the protein CASSPARYSEQYF.

This chain links TRBV29-1 with TRBJ2-7; 7 nucleotides match TRBD1. The CDR3 contains 13 residues. Germline-derived CDR1 and CDR2 are SQVTM and ANQGSEA. Germline trimming cut 2 bases from V and 5 bases from J; bases unmatched to any gene: 6. CDR3 sequence: CSVERDSVNEQYF. The CDR3 bases are TGCAGCGTTGAACGGGACAGCGTTAACGAGCAGTACTTC.

A few counts support this clone. The chain combines TRBV6-6 with TRBJ1-2; unclear D gene. CDR3 size: 13 residues. Trimming shortened V by 0 bases and J by 8 bases, and 10 bases separated the two germline ends. Germline CDR1 reads MNHNY; CDR2 reads SVGAGI (reference sequence). CDR3 in amino acids: CASSYSTFNGYTF. In nucleotides, the CDR3 is TGTGCCAGCAGTTACTCGACTTTTAACGGCTACACCTTC.

This clone was recorded many times. The rearrangement joins TRBV10-3 to TRBJ1-2; 7 nucleotides line up with TRBD1. The germline V gene encodes CDR1 ENHRY and CDR2 SYGVKD. The CDR3 is 12 residues long. The trim removed 6 bases at V and 8 bases at J, leaving 6 bases unmatched. CDR3 residues: CAISKDRDGYTF. CDR3 coding DNA: TGTGCCATCAGCAAAGACAGGGACGGCTACACCTTC.

This clone was seen more than once but under ten times. This chain connects TRBV21-1 to TRBJ2-1; TRBD2, the table's D call, was not compared with the DNA. TRBV21-1 is listed as a pseudogene. The CDR3 has 14 residues. The DNA of the CDR3 is TGTGCCAGCAGCAGAGCGGGAGGGTGCGGTGAGCAGTTCTTC. Encoded protein: CASSRAGGCGEQFF.

This clone was found a few times. V and J are TRBV7-9 and TRBJ2-2; no firm D call. The germline V and J ends were trimmed by 5 bases and 8 bases, with 9 bases remaining between them. Germline CDR1 SEHNR, CDR2 FQNEAQ (reference sequence). The CDR3 is 12 amino acids. This chain's CDR3 is CASSPLGGELFF. CDR3 coding DNA: TGTGCCAGCAGCCCTCTCGGTGGGGAGCTGTTTTTT.

This clone was seen a few times. The chain joins TRBV7-8 to TRBJ2-7; 10 bases are a match to TRBD2. CDR1 is SGHVS, CDR2 FQNEAQ, per germline. The V and J ends lost 5 bases and 2 bases, in that order; junction bases with no gene match: 6. The length of the CDR3 is 15 residues. CDR3 DNA: TGTGCCAGCAGCAAAGGGACTAGCGTACCCTACGAGCAGTACTTC. Amino acids: CASSKGTSVPYEQYF.

This clone was observed a handful of times. Written as DNA, the CDR3 is TGTGCCAGCAGCCCACAGATTTACAATGAGCAGTTCTTC. It is translated as CASSPQIYNEQFF. V is TRBV7-2 and J is TRBJ2-1; no firm D call. Deletions cut 5 bases from V and 4 bases from J, with 9 bases between. The CDR3 spans 13 residues. Germline V gives CDR1 SGHTA, CDR2 FQGNSA.

This clone was counted only a few times. V usage is TRBV5-1 and J usage is TRBJ2-3; D may be TRBD2 (6 bases). Trimming removed 1 base at V and 3 bases at J, with 6 bases between. Looked up from germline, CDR1 is SGHRS and CDR2 is YFSETQ. The CDR3 sequence is 13 residues long. CDR3 region: CASSLRETDTQYF. CDR3 bases: TGCGCCAGCAGCTTGCGGGAGACAGATACGCAGTATTTT.

The chain employs TRBV29-1 and TRBJ1-3; D unclear. V was clipped by 2 bases and J by 7 bases, with 9 bases between them. CDR1 and CDR2 from the germline V gene are SQVTM and ANQGSEA. CDR3 length: 12 residues. This chain's CDR3 is CSVENVRNTIYF. The CDR3 region has the DNA TGCAGCGTTGAAAACGTGCGGAACACCATATATTTT.